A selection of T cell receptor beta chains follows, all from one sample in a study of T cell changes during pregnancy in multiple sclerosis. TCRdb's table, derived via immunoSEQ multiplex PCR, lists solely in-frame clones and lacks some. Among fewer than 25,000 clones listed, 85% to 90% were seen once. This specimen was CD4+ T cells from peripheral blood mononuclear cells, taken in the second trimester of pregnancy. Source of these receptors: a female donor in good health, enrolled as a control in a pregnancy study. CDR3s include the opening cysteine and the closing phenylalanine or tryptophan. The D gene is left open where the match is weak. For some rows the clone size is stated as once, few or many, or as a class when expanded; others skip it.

DNA: TGTGCCAGCAGCCAGACTGGGTGGACTAGCCAAGAGACCCAGTACTTC
CDR3: CASSQTGWTSQETQYF
D: TRBD2
size: NA
V: TRBV14
J: TRBJ2-5

DNA: TGTGCCAGCAGTGAAGGGGGCCTGGTCAATCAGCCCCAGCATTTT
CDR3: CASSEGGLVNQPQHF
D: NA
size: NA
V: TRBV6-1
J: TRBJ1-5

DNA: TGTGCCAGCAAATTGGGACAGGGTGGTCAGCCCCAGCATTTT
CDR3: CASKLGQGGQPQHF
D: TRBD1
size: NA
V: TRBV7-2
J: TRBJ1-5

DNA: TGTGCCAGCAGTTACTCGAGAAGCATGAATCAGCCCCAGCATTTT
CDR3: CASSYSRSMNQPQHF
D: NA
size: NA
V: TRBV6-5
J: TRBJ1-5

DNA: TGTGCCAGCAGCTGGGGACAGGGGAGCTCCTACGAGCAGTACTTC
CDR3: CASSWGQGSSYEQYF
D: TRBD1
size: once
V: TRBV11-2
J: TRBJ2-7

DNA: TGTGCCAGCAGTTTGGGACAGCATACCTACGAGCAGTACTTC
CDR3: CASSLGQHTYEQYF
D: TRBD1
size: once
V: TRBV28
J: TRBJ2-7

DNA: TGTGCCAGCTCTCAGGGTTCCTACAATGAGCAGTTCTTC
CDR3: CASSQGSYNEQFF
D: NA
size: NA
V: TRBV2
J: TRBJ2-1

DNA: TGTGCCAGCAGTCCCGCGGTGTACGAGCAGTACTTC
CDR3: CASSPAVYEQYF
D: NA
size: NA
V: TRBV6-5
J: TRBJ2-7

DNA: TGTGCCAGTAAAACGGTCTGGACAGGGGCTAATGAAAAACTGTTTTTT
CDR3: CASKTVWTGANEKLFF
D: TRBD1
size: NA
V: TRBV19
J: TRBJ1-4

DNA: TGTGCCAGCAGCACCTCCTTAGCGGGTGGCGGCAATGAGCAGTTCTTC
CDR3: CASSTSLAGGGNEQFF
D: TRBD2
size: NA
V: TRBV11-2
J: TRBJ2-1

DNA: TGTGCCAGCAGCTTGGCCAGGGCGTATCAAGAGACCCAGTACTTC
CDR3: CASSLARAYQETQYF
D: NA
size: NA
V: TRBV5-8
J: TRBJ2-5

DNA: TGTGCCAGCAGTTTAGGGGTGGGAAGGGGAAAAAACACCATATATTTT
CDR3: CASSLGVGRGKNTIYF
D: NA
size: NA
V: TRBV28
J: TRBJ1-3

DNA: TGTGCCAGCAGCCAAGACAGGGGGCGGGTCGTAGGTGAGCAGTTCTTC
CDR3: CASSQDRGRVVGEQFF
D: TRBD1
size: NA
V: TRBV5-6
J: TRBJ2-1

DNA: TGCGCCAGCAGCTTGGGGGAGGGAAACACCATATATTTT
CDR3: CASSLGEGNTIYF
D: NA
size: NA
V: TRBV5-1
J: TRBJ1-3

DNA: TGTGCCACCTCCGGGAGTGGCAATCAGCCCCAGCATTTT
CDR3: CATSGSGNQPQHF
D: NA
size: NA
V: TRBV6-5
J: TRBJ1-5

DNA: TGTGCCAGCAGCCAAGGACAGGGGGTTTTTATGAACACCGGGGAGCTGTTTTTT
CDR3: CASSQGQGVFMNTGELFF
D: TRBD1
size: NA
V: TRBV5-6
J: TRBJ2-2

DNA: TGTGCCATCAGTGACAGGGGTGGCAATCAGCCCCAGCATTTT
CDR3: CAISDRGGNQPQHF
D: NA
size: NA
V: TRBV10-3
J: TRBJ1-5

DNA: TGTGCCAGTACCCCCCCAGGGGGGCTCAATCAGCCCCAGCATTTT
CDR3: CASTPPGGLNQPQHF
D: TRBD1
size: NA
V: TRBV19
J: TRBJ1-5

DNA: TGTGCCAGCAGCCAGGACACTGAAGCTTTCTTT
CDR3: CASSQDTEAFF
D: NA
size: once
V: TRBV7-6
J: TRBJ1-1

DNA: TGCGCCAGCAGTGGAGACAGTTACAATGAGCAGTTCTTC
CDR3: CASSGDSYNEQFF
D: NA
size: NA
V: TRBV10-1
J: TRBJ2-1

DNA: TGTGCCAGCAGCTTAGAGGGACAGGGGCCTACGAACACTGAAGCTTTCTTT
CDR3: CASSLEGQGPTNTEAFF
D: TRBD1
size: NA
V: TRBV7-9
J: TRBJ1-1

DNA: TGTGCCAGCAGCTTTGGACTGAGTACCGGGGAGCTGTTTTTT
CDR3: CASSFGLSTGELFF
D: NA
size: NA
V: TRBV7-7
J: TRBJ2-2

DNA: TGTGCCAGCAGCTTAGAGGGACTAGCGGGATTTGGCTACAATGAGCAGTTCTTC
CDR3: CASSLEGLAGFGYNEQFF
D: TRBD2
size: NA
V: TRBV11-2
J: TRBJ2-1

DNA: TGTGCCAGCAGCCCTAGCGGGGAGACCCAGTACTTC
CDR3: CASSPSGETQYF
D: TRBD2
size: NA
V: TRBV7-2
J: TRBJ2-5

DNA: TGTGCCAGCAGTTTATCGTTCAGAGGAGAAAAACTGTTTTTT
CDR3: CASSLSFRGEKLFF
D: NA
size: once
V: TRBV27
J: TRBJ1-4

DNA: TGCGCCAGCAGCTTTGGACTAGCGGGCCTTAGCTCCTACGAGCAGTACTTC
CDR3: CASSFGLAGLSSYEQYF
D: TRBD2
size: NA
V: TRBV5-1
J: TRBJ2-7